The present TCR beta chain was sequenced within a study of cytomegalovirus exposure and HLA in healthy donors (dated by TCRdb to 2016 to 2017). The study in broad terms: An earlier analysis of roughly 500 of the donors reported over 250 Gb of sequence data and 95 million to 140 million unique TCR beta sequences obtained from around 170 million T cells. Roughly 300 gigabases of sequencing data and tens of millions of unique TCR sequences were included in an early release covering several hundred HLA-typed donors. Of the roughly 400 genotyped donors, roughly 85% fell in the genetic ancestry cluster associated with self-reported Caucasian donors. The study aimed to test whether cataloging public T cell receptors could reveal signatures of past pathogen exposure. The T cell repertoires of around 670 subjects were profiled by immunosequencing and related to cytomegalovirus serostatus. A separate validation cohort of over a hundred different subjects was used in addition to the approximately 610-subject first cohort. To predict cytomegalovirus infection status, the study brought together high-throughput TCR immunosequencing, statistical association of individual TCRs with disease status, and machine learning. A later analysis re-analyzed previously published TCR beta repertoires from 666 donors and added high-resolution HLA genotyping to study TCR occurrence patterns. In the later analysis, no new phenotypic data were used to find candidate immune exposures; instead, reliance was placed on TCR beta sequences and their occurrence across donors. An earlier analysis of approximately 640 of the donors applied high-throughput TCR beta sequencing to assess whether each TCR beta V gene segment acted as functional or pseudogenic. Donor age, sex, ethnicity and CMV serostatus were compiled alongside the repertoire data. A later genetic analysis used genome-wide SNP genotypes for about 65% of the 666 donors, treating that subset as a discovery cohort. All discovery cohort repertoires had been generated using a single sequencing platform. Class I and class II HLA loci were covered by the typing at four-digit resolution. Typing coverage varied by locus: roughly 629-640 donors for A, B, C, DRB1 and DQB1; more than 500 for DQA1; nearly 610 for DPA1; around 450 for DPB1. Four to six DR-DQ haplotypes were handled as single units for association and clustering, since linkage in the cohort was strong. Across some 400 genotyped donors of the cohort, an average of about 240,000 unique TCR beta nucleotide sequences per donor were sequenced, and 15% to 20% of those sequences were non-productive.

Concerning this clone itself: Its specific antigen is unknown. It has no much larger one-base neighbor in the sample; base qualities were not kept.

CDR1 is given as LNHDA and CDR2 as SQIVND, both from the germline V gene (reference sequence). V drops 2 bases and J drops 5 bases, leaving 10 bases in between. The CDR3 contains 14 residues, cysteine and phenylalanine counted. The sequence is cut down to CDR3 DNA, 42 bases in frame from base 1. The cohort comprised some 700 healthy bone marrow donors. At the time of sampling, all cohort members were nominally healthy, though unrecorded immune exposures were likely present. The donor was CMV seronegative and was included in the group of about 400 seronegative cohort members. Every donor gave a peripheral blood sample, and the peripheral blood mononuclear cells from that sample were used for TCR beta sequencing. Genomic DNA was extracted from the blood cell samples with the Qiagen DNeasy Blood Extraction Kit. The library was prepared using the immunoSEQ multiplex PCR assay. For the multiplex PCR, a mixture combining 60 forward primers for TCR Vbeta segments and 13 reverse primers for TCR Jbeta segments was used. The CDR3 region of rearranged TCR beta genes was amplified from genomic DNA with a multiplex PCR assay. On the Illumina HiSeq System, the amplified TCR beta libraries were sequenced as 87-base-pair reads. Processing in the source paper ran as follows. In a later analysis, some 80 million unique TCR beta chains were counted across the 650 to 700 repertoires, and roughly 11 million of these chains were shared by at least two donors. Raw reads were error-corrected and collapsed into unique sequences by a nearest-neighbor algorithm in which closely related sequences were merged to remove PCR and sequencing errors. To assign V, D and J gene segments, CDR3 sequences were aligned to IMGT reference sequences. For a sequence to be retained, at least a six-nucleotide match to both a V gene segment and a J gene segment was required. A rearrangement counted as productive if the CDR3 had no stop codons and remained in frame with V and J, and every other rearrangement counted as non-productive. Following IMGT convention, CDR3 was defined as the stretch from the second conserved V-encoded cysteine up to the conserved J-encoded phenylalanine. Sequences without an unambiguous match to a single V gene segment were excluded from the earlier analysis of about 640 of the donors. In an earlier analysis of a few hundred of the donors, V segments were called functional above 56.7% productive rearrangements and were called segregating when the between-donor standard deviation exceeded 5%. A statistical classification framework was developed to diagnose cytomegalovirus status using the catalog of TCR beta chain sequences. V and J gene assignment, in a later analysis, came from comparing TCR nucleotide sequences with IMGT/GENE-DB human TR gene sequences. A later analysis assigned CDR3 sequences and most-parsimonious VDJ recombination scenarios with the TCRdist pipeline. In a later analysis, each TCR beta chain was defined by its CDR3 amino acid sequence together with its V-gene family, and reads lacking a unique V-gene family were excluded. A later analysis removed 500 to 650 highly shared, low-generation-probability nucleotide sequences to deal with suspected cross-contamination and a sequencing artifact. In a later analysis, a clonal expansion index was calculated for each public chain from normalized within-repertoire ranks of inferred template counts. A later analysis computed generation probabilities with a VDJ recombination model fitted to out-of-frame rearrangements, and checked the results against IGoR. A later analysis scored TCR-TCR, TCR-HLA and TCR-CMV co-occurrence with hypergeometric tests, applying a repertoire-size bias correction to TCR pairs. A later analysis estimated false discovery rates by permuting HLA or CMV assignments 20 times. In a later analysis, co-occurring TCRs were grouped using DBSCAN, and TCRdist sequence similarity was added for clustering within HLA-allele-positive subsets. Repertoires with fewer than 30,000 or more than 120,000 public chains were left out of co-occurrence clustering, as were five repertoires with anomalous nucleotide sharing. TCRdb took this table from immuneACCESS and kept in-frame rearrangements with V and J called. Such tables lack part of the clones; where checked against another copy, unresolved V genes explain under half of the gap, and the rest is unexplained. V and J calls and clone size are as listed in that table; D and trimming were resolved from the DNA. This sample gives some 150,000 clones in total; 75% to 90% of them show up just once. 0.95% to 1.5% of the sample is taken by the ten largest.

Overall study results and their limits: Because HLA typing was unavailable for some donors at each locus, only the typed subset was used in association tests. Broadly in line with IMGT annotations, most TCR beta V segments showed up in productive rearrangements about 87% or about 30% of the time in an earlier analysis of several hundred of the donors. Compared with the approximately 670-donor mean, donors in an Asian-associated ancestry cluster had fewer N-insertions in productive TCRs, according to a later genetic analysis. Assigning TCR associations to individual alleles was difficult when HLA alleles, especially DR and DQ, strongly co-occurred. A later analysis found that HLA-associated TCR beta chains were more clonally expanded and had lower generation probabilities than equally common non-associated chains. In a later analysis, most CMV-associated TCR beta chains were found to appear HLA-restricted, with HLA associations seemingly driven largely by CMV exposure. The authors suggested that the approach could potentially be extended to other disease states and immunological phenotypes. Most TCR sequences were observed very rarely across donors, whereas some public TCRs were present in many individuals. The study gave a list of around 170 TCR beta chains associated with cytomegalovirus. Roughly 15 rarely observed V segments, including chromosome 9 orphons, were excluded from the earlier analysis of several hundred of the donors because counts were too low. Some IMGT-functional V segments, including TRBV6-2 and TRBV6-3, could not be told apart with the 87-base-pair reads, so those segments were excluded. A cluster of highly shared sequence variants was judged likely to represent a technical artifact of the sequencing pipeline. CMV serostatus was the only immune exposure information available for the cohort. An association between a missense DCLRE1C variant and V-gene and J-gene trimming of TCR beta chains was found in a later genetic analysis and replicated in an independent cohort. In a later analysis, about 17,000 TCR beta sequences were associated with specific HLA alleles at a false discovery rate of 0.05. A further reported finding was that TCR beta sequences accurately predicted the HLA-A and HLA-B alleles for most subjects in the first cohort. A later analysis reported that several top co-occurrence clusters appeared linked to parvovirus B19, influenza, CMV and Epstein-Barr virus. Roughly uniform sequencing depth across donors was assumed in presence/absence analyses, although this assumption may not hold. Correlated functional status among segregating V segments might be attributable to linkage disequilibrium, but an unknown experimental factor could not be ruled out. In a later analysis, the rate of TCR association differed among HLA loci, with DRB1 alleles having the most associated TCRs and HLA-C alleles having the fewest. The classifier was reported to diagnose cytomegalovirus status with high specificity and sensitivity in both the original cohort and the validation cohort. A few of the identified cytomegalovirus-associated TCR beta chains were confirmed in vitro to be specific for cytomegalovirus antigens. In this cohort, only TCR beta chains were sequenced, and detectable features were limited by the absence of alpha or paired-chain data.

Sequenced: PBMCs. The receptor's source is a female donor in good health and CMV-seronegative. Recombination joined TRBV19 with TRBJ2-1; the D region possibly corresponds to TRBD2 (6 bases align). At the DNA level, the sequence is TGTGCCAGTAGTATAAAAGCGGGCCACAATGAGCAGTTCTTC. Its protein is CASSIKAGHNEQFF.